A selection of T cell receptor beta chains follows, all from one sample in a study of blood T cell repertoires in COVID-19. The repertoire was sequenced with immunoSEQ multiplex PCR; TCRdb's copy has only in-frame clones and lacks some. The sample contains some 90,000 clones, 75% to 90% of which appear only once. Sequenced material: peripheral blood. The source of these receptors is a man of 80 years or more with active or convalescent COVID-19. Each CDR3 is given with its conserved first and last residue. The D gene is left open where the match is weak. Some rows have no size entry. The others give once, few or many, or a class for an expanded clone.

CDR3: CASSQSLQPQHF
DNA: TGTGCCAGCTCACAAAGTCTACAGCCCCAGCATTTT
length: 12
D: NA
size: NA
V: TRBV18
J: TRBJ1-5

CDR3: CASSLVGTGGGQQYF
DNA: TGTGCCAGCAGCTTAGTAGGGACAGGGGGCGGGCAGCAGTACTTC
length: 15
D: TRBD1
size: NA
V: TRBV7-2
J: TRBJ2-7

CDR3: CASSDLGASNSPLHF
DNA: TGTGCCAGCAGTGACCTGGGGGCTAGTAATTCACCCCTCCACTTT
length: 15
D: NA
size: many
V: TRBV2
J: TRBJ1-6

CDR3: CAISESGFRVSGEAFF
DNA: TGTGCCATCAGTGAGTCGGGTTTTCGGGTGAGCGGTGAAGCTTTCTTT
length: 16
D: NA
size: NA
V: TRBV10-3
J: TRBJ1-1

CDR3: CASRNESRDSFYNSPLHF
DNA: TGTGCCAGCAGGAATGAGAGCCGGGACAGTTTCTATAATTCACCCCTCCACTTT
length: 18
D: TRBD1
size: NA
V: TRBV25-1
J: TRBJ1-6

CDR3: CASSQEQGVYEQYF
DNA: TGCGCCAGCAGCCAAGAACAGGGAGTCTACGAGCAGTACTTC
length: 14
D: NA
size: NA
V: TRBV4-1
J: TRBJ2-7

CDR3: CASGGQLTGVAFF
DNA: TGTGCCAGCGGGGGACAGCTGACTGGGGTAGCTTTCTTT
length: 13
D: TRBD1
size: NA
V: TRBV5-6
J: TRBJ1-1

CDR3: CASSLQSAVPYNEQFF
DNA: TGTGCCAGTAGTCTCCAGAGCGCTGTCCCTTACAATGAGCAGTTCTTC
length: 16
D: NA
size: NA
V: TRBV19
J: TRBJ2-1

CDR3: CASSSARSNQPQHF
DNA: TGTGCCAGCTCAAGTGCCAGGAGCAATCAGCCCCAGCATTTT
length: 14
D: NA
size: NA
V: TRBV18
J: TRBJ1-5

CDR3: CASRQGAGVNSPLHF
DNA: TGTGCCAGTAGGCAGGGGGCCGGAGTGAATTCACCCCTCCACTTT
length: 15
D: TRBD1
size: NA
V: TRBV19
J: TRBJ1-6

CDR3: CASRRQSLTGELFF
DNA: TGCGCCAGCAGGAGGCAGTCCCTCACCGGGGAGCTGTTTTTT
length: 14
D: NA
size: NA
V: TRBV4-3
J: TRBJ2-2

CDR3: CASSYSLDRTTYGYTF
DNA: TGTGCCAGCAGTTACTCTTTGGACAGAACAACCTATGGCTACACCTTC
length: 16
D: NA
size: NA
V: TRBV6-2/TRBV6-3
J: TRBJ1-2

CDR3: CATSAYTGSASRYTF
DNA: TGTGCCACCAGTGCCTACACGGGATCCGCTTCACGCTACACCTTC
length: 15
D: NA
size: NA
V: TRBV24-1
J: TRBJ1-2

CDR3: CAGSPPGLDSYNEQFF
DNA: TGTGCCGGCAGTCCTCCGGGACTAGACTCCTACAATGAGCAGTTCTTC
length: 16
D: TRBD2
size: NA
V: TRBV28
J: TRBJ2-1

CDR3: CASSPTGLVDEQFF
DNA: TGTGCCAGCAGCCCAACGGGACTAGTCGATGAGCAGTTCTTC
length: 14
D: TRBD2
size: NA
V: TRBV7-2
J: TRBJ2-1

CDR3: CASSMRGPADTQYF
DNA: TGTGCCAGTAGTATGCGAGGGCCAGCAGATACGCAGTATTTT
length: 14
D: NA
size: NA
V: TRBV19
J: TRBJ2-3

CDR3: CASSLLGTGGLTEAFF
DNA: TGTGCCAGCAGTTTATTGGGAACAGGGGGATTGACTGAAGCTTTCTTT
length: 16
D: TRBD1
size: NA
V: TRBV28
J: TRBJ1-1

CDR3: CASSSGTSGFRTQYF
DNA: TGTGCCAGCAGCTCGGGGACTAGCGGTTTCCGAACGCAGTATTTT
length: 15
D: TRBD2
size: NA
V: TRBV7-9
J: TRBJ2-3

CDR3: CASSVAGATDIQYF
DNA: TGTGCCAGTAGTGTAGCGGGAGCAACGGACATTCAGTACTTC
length: 14
D: TRBD2
size: NA
V: TRBV19
J: TRBJ2-4

CDR3: CASSTRDSTSQPQHF
DNA: TGTGCCAGCAGCACCCGGGACTCCACTAGTCAGCCCCAGCATTTT
length: 15
D: NA
size: once
V: TRBV11-3
J: TRBJ1-5

CDR3: CASSLLRQGTWDTGELFF
DNA: TGTGCCAGCAGTTTACTACGACAGGGTACGTGGGACACCGGGGAGCTGTTTTTT
length: 18
D: TRBD1
size: few
V: TRBV28
J: TRBJ2-2

CDR3: CASSLLPSPDTQYF
DNA: TGCGCCAGCAGCTTGTTACCAAGCCCAGATACGCAGTATTTT
length: 14
D: NA
size: NA
V: TRBV5-1
J: TRBJ2-3

CDR3: CASSVKRDNSPLHF
DNA: TGTGCCAGCAGTGTCAAGCGGGATAATTCACCCCTCCACTTT
length: 14
D: NA
size: NA
V: TRBV2
J: TRBJ1-6

CDR3: CASSGQGAGTEAFF
DNA: TGTGCCAGCAGCGGACAGGGGGCCGGCACTGAAGCTTTCTTT
length: 14
D: TRBD1
size: NA
V: TRBV7-3
J: TRBJ1-1

CDR3: CASRIQGNNEKLFF
DNA: TGTGCCAGCAGAATACAGGGGAATAATGAAAAACTGTTTTTT
length: 14
D: TRBD1
size: NA
V: TRBV28
J: TRBJ1-4